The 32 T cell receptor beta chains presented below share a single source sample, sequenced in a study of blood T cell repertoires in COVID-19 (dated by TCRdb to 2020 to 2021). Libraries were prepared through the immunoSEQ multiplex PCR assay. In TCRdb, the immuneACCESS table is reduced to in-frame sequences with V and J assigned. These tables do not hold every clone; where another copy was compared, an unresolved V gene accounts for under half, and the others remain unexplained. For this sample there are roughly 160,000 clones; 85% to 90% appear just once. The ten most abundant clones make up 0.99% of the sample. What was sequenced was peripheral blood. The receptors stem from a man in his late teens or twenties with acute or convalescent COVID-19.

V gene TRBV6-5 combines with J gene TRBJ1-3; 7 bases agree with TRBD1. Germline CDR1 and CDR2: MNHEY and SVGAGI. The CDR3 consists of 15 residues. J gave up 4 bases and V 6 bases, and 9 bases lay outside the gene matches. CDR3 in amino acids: CASRPVDRVGNTIYF. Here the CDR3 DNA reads TGTGCCAGCAGGCCGGTAGACAGGGTCGGAAACACCATATATTTT.

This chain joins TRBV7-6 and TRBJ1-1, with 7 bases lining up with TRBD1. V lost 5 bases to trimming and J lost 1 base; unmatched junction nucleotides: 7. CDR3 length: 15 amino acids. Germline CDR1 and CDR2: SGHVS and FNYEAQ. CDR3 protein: CASSRTGTANTEAFF. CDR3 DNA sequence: TGTGCCAGCAGCCGAACCGGGACAGCGAACACTGAAGCTTTCTTT.

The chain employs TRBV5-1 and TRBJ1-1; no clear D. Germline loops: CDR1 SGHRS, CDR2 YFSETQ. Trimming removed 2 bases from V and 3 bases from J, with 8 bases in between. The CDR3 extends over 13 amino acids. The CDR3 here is CASSFGIDTEAFF. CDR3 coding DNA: TGCGCCAGCAGCTTTGGTATAGACACTGAAGCTTTCTTT. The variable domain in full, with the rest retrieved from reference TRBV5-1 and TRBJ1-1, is KAGVTQTPRYLIKTRGQQVTLSCSPISGHRSVSWYQQTPGQGLQFLFEYFSETQRNKGNFPGRFSGRQFSNSRSEMNVSTLELGDSALYLCASSFGIDTEAFFGQGTRLTVV.

The CDR3 region is CASSAQGFPDTQYF. The CDR3 nucleotides are TGTGCCAGCAGCGCACAGGGATTCCCCGATACGCAGTATTTT. The rearrangement uses TRBV7-7 and TRBJ2-3; D might be TRBD1 (6 bases). The germline CDR1 and CDR2 sequences are SSHAT and FNYEAQ (reference sequence). Trimming removed 5 bases from V and 6 bases from J, with 15 bases in between. CDR3 length: 14 amino acids.

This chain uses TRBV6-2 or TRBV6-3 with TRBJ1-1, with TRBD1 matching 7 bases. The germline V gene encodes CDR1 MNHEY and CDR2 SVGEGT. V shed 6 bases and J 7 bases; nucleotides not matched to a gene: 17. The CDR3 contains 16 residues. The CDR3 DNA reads TGTGCCAGCAGCAGTCGAGGGACAGCTAAGCGACATGAAGCTTTCTTT. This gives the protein CASSSRGTAKRHEAFF.

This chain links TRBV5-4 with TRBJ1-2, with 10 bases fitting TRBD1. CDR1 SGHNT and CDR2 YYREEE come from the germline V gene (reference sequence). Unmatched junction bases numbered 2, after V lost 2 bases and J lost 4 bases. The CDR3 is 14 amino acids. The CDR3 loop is CASSFRDRGYGYTF. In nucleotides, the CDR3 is TGTGCCAGCAGCTTCCGGGACAGGGGCTATGGCTACACCTTC.

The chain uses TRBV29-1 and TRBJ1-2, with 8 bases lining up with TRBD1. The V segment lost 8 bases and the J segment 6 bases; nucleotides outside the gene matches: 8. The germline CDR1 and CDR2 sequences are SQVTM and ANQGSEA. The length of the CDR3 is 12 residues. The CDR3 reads CSLSTGDHGYTF. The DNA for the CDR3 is TGCAGCCTTTCGACAGGGGACCATGGCTACACCTTC.

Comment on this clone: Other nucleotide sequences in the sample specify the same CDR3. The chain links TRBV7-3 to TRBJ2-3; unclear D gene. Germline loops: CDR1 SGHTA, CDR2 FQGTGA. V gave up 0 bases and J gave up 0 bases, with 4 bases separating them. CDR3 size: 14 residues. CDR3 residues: CASSLTSSTDTQYF. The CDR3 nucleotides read TGTGCCAGCAGCTTAACGTCTAGCACAGATACGCAGTATTTT.

The CDR3 nucleotides read TGTGCCAGCAGTCAGGGGTTGGCTAATGAAAAACTGTTTTTT. Translated, it gives CASSQGLANEKLFF. V and J are TRBV9 and TRBJ1-4, with a possible D match to TRBD1 (6 bases). The CDR3 has 14 amino acids. V lost 5 bases and J 3 bases, leaving 11 bases between the germline ends. Per the germline V gene, CDR1 is SGDLS and CDR2 is YYNGEE.

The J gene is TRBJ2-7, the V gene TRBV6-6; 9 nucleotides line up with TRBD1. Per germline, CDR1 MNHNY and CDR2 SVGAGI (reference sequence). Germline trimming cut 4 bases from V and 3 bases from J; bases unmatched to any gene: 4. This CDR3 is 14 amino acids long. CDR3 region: CASSLQTGGYEQYF. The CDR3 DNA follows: TGTGCCAGCAGTTTACAGACAGGGGGCTACGAGCAGTACTTC.

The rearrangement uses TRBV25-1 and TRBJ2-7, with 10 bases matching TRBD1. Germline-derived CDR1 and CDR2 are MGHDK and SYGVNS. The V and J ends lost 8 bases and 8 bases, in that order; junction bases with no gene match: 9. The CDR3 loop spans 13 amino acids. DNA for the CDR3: TGTGCCAGCTGCCCCGGACAGGGGGAAAAGCAGTACGTC. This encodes CASCPGQGEKQYV.

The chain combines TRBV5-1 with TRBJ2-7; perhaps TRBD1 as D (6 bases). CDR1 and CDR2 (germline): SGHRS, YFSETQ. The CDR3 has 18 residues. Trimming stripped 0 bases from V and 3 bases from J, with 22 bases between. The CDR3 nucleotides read TGCGCCAGCAGCTTGGCCGCCGGGGCAGGGGCCAGCTTCTACGAGCAGTACTTC. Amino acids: CASSLAAGAGASFYEQYF. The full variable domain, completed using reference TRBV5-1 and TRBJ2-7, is KAGVTQTPRYLIKTRGQQVTLSCSPISGHRSVSWYQQTPGQGLQFLFEYFSETQRNKGNFPGRFSGRQFSNSRSEMNVSTLELGDSALYLCASSLAAGAGASFYEQYFGPGTRLTVT.

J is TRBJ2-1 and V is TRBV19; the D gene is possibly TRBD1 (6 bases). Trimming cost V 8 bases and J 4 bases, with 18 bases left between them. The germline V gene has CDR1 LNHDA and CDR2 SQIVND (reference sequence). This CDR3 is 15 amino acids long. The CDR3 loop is CASRPRGQKYNEQFF. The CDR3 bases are TGTGCCAGTCGTCCCCGTGGACAGAAATACAATGAGCAGTTCTTC. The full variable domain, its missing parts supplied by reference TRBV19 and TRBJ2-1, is DGGITQSPKYLFRKEGQNVTLSCEQNLNHDAMYWYRQDPGQGLRLIYYSQIVNDFQKGDIAEGYSVSREKKESFPLTVTSAQKNPTAFYLCASRPRGQKYNEQFFGPGTRLTVL.

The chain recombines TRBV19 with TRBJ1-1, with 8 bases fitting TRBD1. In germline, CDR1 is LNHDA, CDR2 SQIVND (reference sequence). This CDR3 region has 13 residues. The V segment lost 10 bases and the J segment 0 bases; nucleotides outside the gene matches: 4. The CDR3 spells CATMDRVNTEAFF. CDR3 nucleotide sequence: TGTGCCACTATGGACAGGGTGAACACTGAAGCTTTCTTT.

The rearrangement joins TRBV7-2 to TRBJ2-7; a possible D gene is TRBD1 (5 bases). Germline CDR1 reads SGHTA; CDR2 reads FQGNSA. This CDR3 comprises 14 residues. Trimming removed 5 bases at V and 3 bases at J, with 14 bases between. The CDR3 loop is CASSPYDRFYEQYF. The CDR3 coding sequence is TGTGCCAGCAGCCCCTACGACAGATTCTACGAGCAGTACTTC.

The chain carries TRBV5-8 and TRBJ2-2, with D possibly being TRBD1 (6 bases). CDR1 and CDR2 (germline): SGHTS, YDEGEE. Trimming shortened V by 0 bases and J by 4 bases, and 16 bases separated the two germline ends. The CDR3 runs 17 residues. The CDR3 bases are TGTGCCAGCAGCTTGGGAGGGGGATTACTTTTCACCGGGGAGCTGTTTTTT. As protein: CASSLGGGLLFTGELFF.

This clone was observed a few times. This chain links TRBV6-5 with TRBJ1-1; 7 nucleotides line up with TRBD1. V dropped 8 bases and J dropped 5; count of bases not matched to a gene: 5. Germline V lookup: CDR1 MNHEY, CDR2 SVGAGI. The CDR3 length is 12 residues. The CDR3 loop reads CASGYRGTEAFF. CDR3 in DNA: TGTGCCAGCGGATACAGGGGTACTGAAGCTTTCTTT.

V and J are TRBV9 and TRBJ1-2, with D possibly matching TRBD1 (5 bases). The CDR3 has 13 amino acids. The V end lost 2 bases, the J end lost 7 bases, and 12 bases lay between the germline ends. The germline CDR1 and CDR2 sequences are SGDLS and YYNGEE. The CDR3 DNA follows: TGTGCCAGCAGCGTGTTGGGGCGTTCTGGCTACACCTTC. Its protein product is CASSVLGRSGYTF.

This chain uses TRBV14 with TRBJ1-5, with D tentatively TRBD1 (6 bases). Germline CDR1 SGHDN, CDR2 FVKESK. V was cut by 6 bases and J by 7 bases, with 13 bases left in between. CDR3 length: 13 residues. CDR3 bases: TGTGCCAGCAGTCTTACGGACAGACAGCCCCAGCATTTT. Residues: CASSLTDRQPQHF.

The CDR3 bases are TGTGCCAGCAGCGCGGGATTCGAGCAGTACGTC. This codes for CASSAGFEQYV. The chain recombines TRBV28 with TRBJ2-7; TRBD2 is a possible D gene (6 bases). Germline V CDR1 and CDR2: MDHEN, SYDVKM. V lost 6 bases and J lost 6, with 9 bases in between. The CDR3 length is 11 residues.

CDR3 amino acids: CASSVAGGMGDAEAFF. CDR3 coding DNA: TGCGCCAGCAGCGTGGCAGGGGGTATGGGTGATGCTGAAGCTTTCTTT. The gene calls are TRBV5-1 and TRBJ1-1; 7 nucleotides line up with TRBD1. Trimming took 4 bases from V and 6 from J; bases not matched to a gene: 15. The CDR3 spans 16 residues. CDR1 SGHRS and CDR2 YFSETQ come from the germline V gene.

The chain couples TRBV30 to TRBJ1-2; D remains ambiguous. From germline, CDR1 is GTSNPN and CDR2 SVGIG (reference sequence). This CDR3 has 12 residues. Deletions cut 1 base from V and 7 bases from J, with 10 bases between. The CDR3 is CAWSGNSGGYTF. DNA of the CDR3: TGTGCCTGGAGTGGCAACAGCGGTGGCTACACCTTC.

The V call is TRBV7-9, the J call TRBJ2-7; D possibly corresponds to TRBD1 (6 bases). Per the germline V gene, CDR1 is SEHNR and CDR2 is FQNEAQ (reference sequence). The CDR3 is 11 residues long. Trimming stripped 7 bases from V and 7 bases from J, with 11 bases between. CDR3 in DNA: TGTGCCAGCACCGTCGGGACAGAGCAGTACTTC. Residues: CASTVGTEQYF.

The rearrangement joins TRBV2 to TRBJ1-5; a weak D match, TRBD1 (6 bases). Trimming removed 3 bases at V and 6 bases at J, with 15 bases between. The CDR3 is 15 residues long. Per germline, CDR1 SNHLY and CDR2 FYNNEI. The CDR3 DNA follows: TGTGCCAGCAGTGATTCACAGGGAAAAGGTCAGCCCCAGCATTTT. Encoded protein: CASSDSQGKGQPQHF.

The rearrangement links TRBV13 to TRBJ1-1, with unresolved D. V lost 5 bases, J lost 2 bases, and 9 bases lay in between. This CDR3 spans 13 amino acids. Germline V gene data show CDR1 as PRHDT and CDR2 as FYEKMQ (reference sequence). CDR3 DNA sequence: TGTGCCAGCAGCGTGAACTATAACACTGAAGCTTTCTTT. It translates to CASSVNYNTEAFF.

CDR3 sequence: CATSDNGQNYGYTF. CDR3 nucleotide sequence: TGTGCCACCAGTGATAACGGACAGAACTATGGCTACACCTTC. The rearrangement links TRBV24-1 to TRBJ1-2; possible D gene TRBD1, 6 bases. Trimming removed 3 bases from V and 2 bases from J, with 9 bases in between. The CDR3 extends over 14 amino acids. Germline CDR1 is KGHDR and CDR2 is SFDVKD.

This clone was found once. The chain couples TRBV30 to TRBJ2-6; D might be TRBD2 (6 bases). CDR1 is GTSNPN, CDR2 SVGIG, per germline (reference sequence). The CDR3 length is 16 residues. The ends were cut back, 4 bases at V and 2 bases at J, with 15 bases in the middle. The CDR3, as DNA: TGTGCCTGGAATAGGGTCTCGGGGGCTGGGGCCAACGTCCTGACTTTC. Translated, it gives CAWNRVSGAGANVLTF. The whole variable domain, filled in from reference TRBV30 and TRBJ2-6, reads SQTIHQWPATLVQPVGSPLSLECTVEGTSNPNLYWYRQAAGRGLQLLFYSVGIGQISSEVPQNLSASRPQDRQFILSSKKLLLSDSGFYLCAWNRVSGAGANVLTFGAGSRLTVL.

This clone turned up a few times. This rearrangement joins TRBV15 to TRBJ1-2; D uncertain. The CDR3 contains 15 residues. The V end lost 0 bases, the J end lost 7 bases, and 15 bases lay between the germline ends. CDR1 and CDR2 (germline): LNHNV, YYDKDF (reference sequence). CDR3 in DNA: TGTGCCACCAGCAGAGATCCGGAGAGTACCGGTGGCTACACCTTC. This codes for CATSRDPESTGGYTF.

In DNA, the CDR3 is TGTGCCAGCTCACCGGCACAGGGCAGGGTTGGCACTGAAGCTTTCTTT. Translating gives CASSPAQGRVGTEAFF. The V call is TRBV18, the J call TRBJ1-1, with a possible D match to TRBD1 (6 bases). CDR3 length: 16 residues. The V and J ends lost 3 bases and 4 bases respectively, with 18 bases between them. The germline CDR1 and CDR2 sequences are KGHSH and LQKENI.

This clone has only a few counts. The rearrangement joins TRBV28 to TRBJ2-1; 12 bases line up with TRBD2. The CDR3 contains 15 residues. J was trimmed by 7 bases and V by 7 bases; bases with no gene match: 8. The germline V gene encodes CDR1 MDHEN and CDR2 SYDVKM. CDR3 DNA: TGTGCCAGCAAGCGGACTAGCGGGGCTATGAATGAGCAGTTCTTC. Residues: CASKRTSGAMNEQFF.

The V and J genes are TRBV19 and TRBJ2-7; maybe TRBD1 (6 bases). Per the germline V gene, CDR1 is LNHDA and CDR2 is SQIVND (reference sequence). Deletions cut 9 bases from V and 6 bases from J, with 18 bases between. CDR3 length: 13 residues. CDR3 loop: CASPTYRESEQYF. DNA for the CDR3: TGTGCCAGCCCAACTTACAGGGAGTCCGAGCAGTACTTC.

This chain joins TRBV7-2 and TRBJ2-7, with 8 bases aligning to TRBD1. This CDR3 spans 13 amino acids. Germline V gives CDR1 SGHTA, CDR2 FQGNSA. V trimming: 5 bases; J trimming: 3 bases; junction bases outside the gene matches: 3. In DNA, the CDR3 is TGTGCCAGCAGCCAAGACAGGGGCTACGAGCAGTACTTC. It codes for CASSQDRGYEQYF.